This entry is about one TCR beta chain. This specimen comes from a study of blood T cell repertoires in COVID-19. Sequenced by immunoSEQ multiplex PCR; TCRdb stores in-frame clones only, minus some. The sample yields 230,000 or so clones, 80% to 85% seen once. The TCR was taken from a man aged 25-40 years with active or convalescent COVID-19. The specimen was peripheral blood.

The CDR3 nucleotides are TGTGCCAGCAGCTTCAGGGGGGCCCAGTACTTC. As protein: CASSFRGAQYF. The chain has TRBV3-1 (or the pseudogene TRBV3-2) and TRBJ2-5; D is perhaps TRBD1 (7 bases). CDR1 and CDR2 (germline): LGHDT, YNNKEL (reference sequence). V was trimmed by 5 bases and J by 9 bases, leaving 10 bases between them. The CDR3 runs 11 residues.